This T cell receptor (beta chain) was identified in a study of shared clonotypes between healthy human individuals. Germline-derived CDR1 and CDR2 are SGDLS and YYNGEE. The ends were cut back, 3 bases at V and 7 bases at J, with 5 bases in the middle. This CDR3 region has 12 residues. This clone was counted only a few times. Method: immunoSEQ multiplex PCR; TCRdb's copy keeps in-frame clones and lacks some. The sample carries a few million clones, more than 80% recorded once. The chain uses TRBV9 and TRBJ1-6; the D gene is possibly TRBD1 (5 bases). Sample: naive CD4+ T cells sorted from blood. Subset defined: CD45RA+ positively selected. The source is a man between 18 and 29 years old in good health. CDR3: CASSGGNSPLHF. CDR3 nucleotide sequence: TGTGCCAGCAGCGGGGGCAATTCACCCCTCCACTTT.